These T cell receptor beta chains were read from a single sample in a study of B cell selection in AIRE deficiency. Generated by immunoSEQ multiplex PCR, the TCRdb table keeps only in-frame clones and is missing some. Counted here are over 15,000 clones, about 92% occurring once; the ten biggest clones make up about 1%. Specimen: CD4+CD25+ Tregs sorted from PBMCs. All receptors come from a human donor in good health. The CDR3 runs from the conserved cysteine through the conserved F or W. Fields, in order: J gene, clone size, D gene, V gene, CDR3 protein, CDR3 DNA. D genes are given only for firm matches. Not every row has a clone size; where given, it reads once, few, many or a size class.

j_gene: TRBJ2-1
abundance: medium-sized
d_gene: .
v_gene: TRBV6-1
CDR3aa: CASSEGAAFYNEQFF
CDR3nt: TGTGCCAGCAGTGAAGGAGCGGCGTTTTACAATGAGCAGTTCTTC

j_gene: TRBJ1-2
abundance: .
d_gene: .
v_gene: TRBV7-8
CDR3aa: CASSDYRVPFVYGYTF
CDR3nt: TGTGCCAGCAGCGACTACAGGGTGCCCTTTGTATATGGCTACACCTTC

j_gene: TRBJ2-1
abundance: .
d_gene: .
v_gene: TRBV4-2
CDR3aa: CASSQDRRTNEQFF
CDR3nt: TGTGCCAGCAGCCAAGATCGAAGGACGAATGAGCAGTTCTTC

j_gene: TRBJ2-1
abundance: .
d_gene: TRBD2
v_gene: TRBV25-1
CDR3aa: CASSAASGHNEQFF
CDR3nt: TGTGCCAGCAGTGCGGCTAGCGGGCACAATGAGCAGTTCTTC

j_gene: TRBJ1-2
abundance: .
d_gene: .
v_gene: TRBV5-1
CDR3aa: CASSPAGANYGYTF
CDR3nt: TGCGCCAGCAGCCCCGCAGGGGCTAACTATGGCTACACCTTC

j_gene: TRBJ2-7
abundance: .
d_gene: TRBD1
v_gene: TRBV6-5
CDR3aa: CASWSAGQAKYF
CDR3nt: TGTGCCAGCTGGTCCGCGGGACAGGCTAAGTACTTC

j_gene: TRBJ2-7
abundance: few
d_gene: TRBD2
v_gene: TRBV11-2
CDR3aa: CASSPFLGEAGASYEQYF
CDR3nt: TGTGCCAGCAGCCCTTTCCTCGGGGAAGCGGGAGCCTCCTACGAGCAGTACTTC

j_gene: TRBJ2-6
abundance: few
d_gene: TRBD1
v_gene: TRBV28
CDR3aa: CASSLSARQGSGANVLTF
CDR3nt: TGTGCCAGCAGTTTATCCGCTAGACAGGGCTCTGGGGCCAACGTCCTGACTTTC

j_gene: TRBJ1-1
abundance: .
d_gene: TRBD1
v_gene: TRBV28
CDR3aa: CASSHRDRGWTEAFF
CDR3nt: TGTGCCAGCAGCCATAGGGACAGGGGCTGGACTGAAGCTTTCTTT

j_gene: TRBJ2-4
abundance: .
d_gene: .
v_gene: TRBV9
CDR3aa: CASSVGPQGENIQYF
CDR3nt: TGTGCCAGCAGCGTAGGGCCCCAGGGAGAAAACATTCAGTACTTC

j_gene: TRBJ1-1
abundance: .
d_gene: TRBD1
v_gene: TRBV19
CDR3aa: CASSRTGGFGYAEAFF
CDR3nt: TGTGCCAGTAGTAGGACAGGGGGGTTCGGATACGCTGAAGCTTTCTTT

j_gene: TRBJ2-5
abundance: .
d_gene: .
v_gene: TRBV5-8
CDR3aa: CASSLRETQYF
CDR3nt: TGTGCCAGCAGCTTGCGAGAGACCCAGTACTTC

j_gene: TRBJ2-5
abundance: .
d_gene: .
v_gene: TRBV27
CDR3aa: CASSPSPGTQYF
CDR3nt: TGTGCCAGCAGCCCCTCCCCAGGAACCCAGTACTTC

j_gene: TRBJ2-7
abundance: .
d_gene: TRBD2
v_gene: TRBV5-1
CDR3aa: CASSLSAVLAGGPTGEQYF
CDR3nt: TGCGCCAGCAGCTTGTCGGCTGTATTAGCGGGAGGGCCAACGGGCGAGCAGTACTTC

j_gene: TRBJ2-5
abundance: .
d_gene: TRBD1
v_gene: TRBV5-6
CDR3aa: CASSITGVETQYF
CDR3nt: TGTGCCAGCAGCATTACAGGGGTAGAGACCCAGTACTTC

j_gene: TRBJ1-2
abundance: .
d_gene: .
v_gene: TRBV28
CDR3aa: CASSNRDYGYTF
CDR3nt: TGTGCCAGCAGCAACCGAGACTATGGCTACACCTTC

j_gene: TRBJ2-5
abundance: .
d_gene: .
v_gene: TRBV9
CDR3aa: CASSGTASHPETQYF
CDR3nt: TGTGCCAGCAGCGGGACTGCCTCCCACCCCGAGACCCAGTACTTC

j_gene: TRBJ2-4
abundance: .
d_gene: TRBD1
v_gene: TRBV7-2
CDR3aa: CASSLALSGQAGKNIQYF
CDR3nt: TGTGCCAGCAGCTTAGCGCTTTCGGGACAGGCGGGGAAAAACATTCAGTACTTC

j_gene: TRBJ2-5
abundance: .
d_gene: .
v_gene: TRBV28
CDR3aa: CASSPGPGTQYF
CDR3nt: TGTGCCAGCAGCCCAGGCCCCGGGACCCAGTACTTC

j_gene: TRBJ2-1
abundance: .
d_gene: TRBD2
v_gene: TRBV10-3
CDR3aa: CAISESGRALRNEQFF
CDR3nt: TGTGCCATCAGTGAAAGCGGGAGAGCACTACGCAATGAGCAGTTCTTC

j_gene: TRBJ2-2
abundance: .
d_gene: .
v_gene: TRBV5-1
CDR3aa: CASSFYRADTGELFF
CDR3nt: TGCGCCAGCAGCTTTTACAGGGCCGACACCGGGGAGCTGTTTTTT

j_gene: TRBJ2-1
abundance: .
d_gene: TRBD2
v_gene: TRBV29-1
CDR3aa: CSVERGLAVNEQFF
CDR3nt: TGCAGCGTTGAAAGGGGACTAGCGGTCAATGAGCAGTTCTTC

j_gene: TRBJ2-1
abundance: .
d_gene: .
v_gene: TRBV6-5
CDR3aa: CASSYRTDTNEQFF
CDR3nt: TGTGCCAGCAGTTACAGGACTGATACAAATGAGCAGTTCTTC

j_gene: TRBJ2-1
abundance: .
d_gene: TRBD1
v_gene: TRBV11-3
CDR3aa: CASSPGQGRYNEQFF
CDR3nt: TGTGCCAGCAGCCCAGGACAGGGGCGGTACAATGAGCAGTTCTTC

j_gene: TRBJ2-4
abundance: .
d_gene: TRBD2
v_gene: TRBV5-6
CDR3aa: CASSLRTSGRAGAKNIQYF
CDR3nt: TGTGCCAGCAGCCTACGGACTAGCGGGAGGGCCGGAGCCAAAAACATTCAGTACTTC

j_gene: TRBJ2-1
abundance: .
d_gene: TRBD2
v_gene: TRBV25-1
CDR3aa: CASSEWGSGISINEQFF
CDR3nt: TGTGCCAGCAGTGAGTGGGGTAGCGGGATCTCCATCAATGAGCAGTTCTTC

j_gene: TRBJ2-3
abundance: .
d_gene: .
v_gene: TRBV9
CDR3aa: CASSVGGDSTDTQYF
CDR3nt: TGTGCCAGCAGCGTAGGTGGAGATAGCACAGATACGCAGTATTTT

j_gene: TRBJ1-3
abundance: .
d_gene: .
v_gene: TRBV4-3
CDR3aa: CASSQGPDTIYF
CDR3nt: TGCGCCAGCAGCCAAGGACCCGACACCATATATTTT

j_gene: TRBJ1-1
abundance: .
d_gene: .
v_gene: TRBV5-4
CDR3aa: CASSPMAGGIGSGTEAFF
CDR3nt: TGTGCCAGCAGCCCCATGGCGGGGGGTATTGGGTCGGGCACTGAAGCTTTCTTT

j_gene: TRBJ2-7
abundance: once
d_gene: TRBD2
v_gene: TRBV6-5
CDR3aa: CASSVGGRALGEQYF
CDR3nt: TGTGCCAGCAGTGTGGGCGGGAGGGCCCTAGGGGAGCAGTACTTC

j_gene: TRBJ2-3
abundance: .
d_gene: .
v_gene: TRBV5-1
CDR3aa: CASSVRGGTQYF
CDR3nt: TGCGCCAGCAGCGTTCGGGGAGGTACGCAGTATTTT

j_gene: TRBJ1-1
abundance: .
d_gene: .
v_gene: TRBV14
CDR3aa: CASSQDDRGKLNTEAFF
CDR3nt: TGTGCCAGCAGCCAAGATGATCGGGGAAAGTTGAACACTGAAGCTTTCTTT

j_gene: TRBJ1-4
abundance: .
d_gene: .
v_gene: TRBV29-1
CDR3aa: CSAGGLYNEKLFF
CDR3nt: TGCAGCGCTGGGGGACTTTACAATGAAAAACTGTTTTTT

j_gene: TRBJ2-3
abundance: .
d_gene: TRBD1
v_gene: TRBV29-1
CDR3aa: CSVVSRFGTGTDTQYF
CDR3nt: TGCAGCGTTGTCAGTCGATTTGGGACAGGGACAGATACGCAGTATTTT

j_gene: TRBJ2-5
abundance: .
d_gene: .
v_gene: TRBV2
CDR3aa: CASGRRGVTQYF
CDR3nt: TGTGCCAGCGGGAGACGAGGGGTGACCCAGTACTTC

j_gene: TRBJ2-3
abundance: .
d_gene: TRBD1
v_gene: TRBV5-4
CDR3aa: CASSLAIGTGGHSTDTQYF
CDR3nt: TGTGCCAGCAGCTTGGCTATCGGGACAGGGGGCCATAGCACAGATACGCAGTATTTT

j_gene: TRBJ1-5
abundance: .
d_gene: .
v_gene: TRBV28
CDR3aa: CASSSNQGFVQPQHF
CDR3nt: TGTGCCAGCAGTTCGAACCAGGGTTTCGTTCAGCCCCAGCATTTT

j_gene: TRBJ1-1
abundance: .
d_gene: .
v_gene: TRBV30
CDR3aa: CAWRARNQRNTEAFF
CDR3nt: TGTGCCTGGAGAGCCCGGAACCAACGTAACACTGAAGCTTTCTTT

j_gene: TRBJ1-2
abundance: .
d_gene: .
v_gene: TRBV5-1
CDR3aa: CASSGGPEANYGYTF
CDR3nt: TGCGCCAGCAGCGGCGGACCCGAGGCTAACTATGGCTACACCTTC

j_gene: TRBJ1-6
abundance: .
d_gene: TRBD1
v_gene: TRBV4-1
CDR3aa: CASSQGTGSSYNSPLHF
CDR3nt: TGCGCCAGCAGCCAAGGGACAGGGAGCTCCTATAATTCACCCCTCCACTTT

j_gene: TRBJ2-1
abundance: .
d_gene: TRBD1
v_gene: TRBV11-1
CDR3aa: CASSLWDRGPLSYNEQFF
CDR3nt: TGTGCCAGCAGTCTCTGGGACAGGGGGCCTCTTTCCTACAATGAGCAGTTCTTC

j_gene: TRBJ2-7
abundance: .
d_gene: .
v_gene: TRBV28
CDR3aa: CASRDIFYYEQYF
CDR3nt: TGTGCCAGCAGGGACATATTTTACTACGAGCAGTACTTC

j_gene: TRBJ2-3
abundance: .
d_gene: TRBD2
v_gene: TRBV18
CDR3aa: CASSRKLAGGLTDTQYF
CDR3nt: TGTGCCAGCTCACGAAAACTAGCGGGAGGACTCACAGATACGCAGTATTTT

j_gene: TRBJ2-7
abundance: .
d_gene: .
v_gene: TRBV5-1
CDR3aa: CASSYGTWAYEQYF
CDR3nt: TGCGCCAGCAGCTACGGGACCTGGGCCTACGAGCAGTACTTC

j_gene: TRBJ2-7
abundance: .
d_gene: TRBD1
v_gene: TRBV23-1
CDR3aa: CASSQVVGTGSYEQYF
CDR3nt: TGCGCCAGCAGTCAAGTAGTCGGGACAGGGTCCTACGAGCAGTACTTC

j_gene: TRBJ2-7
abundance: .
d_gene: TRBD2
v_gene: TRBV4-1
CDR3aa: CASSQEPSSGGIEQYF
CDR3nt: TGCGCCAGCAGCCAAGAGCCGTCTAGCGGGGGCATCGAGCAGTACTTC

j_gene: TRBJ2-1
abundance: once
d_gene: TRBD2
v_gene: TRBV19
CDR3aa: CASCLRELRDEQFF
CDR3nt: TGTGCCAGTTGTTTGCGGGAGTTGAGGGATGAGCAGTTCTTC

j_gene: TRBJ2-7
abundance: .
d_gene: .
v_gene: TRBV9
CDR3aa: CASSVEPAPSYEQYF
CDR3nt: TGTGCCAGCAGCGTAGAACCAGCCCCCTCCTACGAGCAGTACTTC

j_gene: TRBJ2-7
abundance: .
d_gene: TRBD1
v_gene: TRBV5-4
CDR3aa: CASSLLGQTTYEQYF
CDR3nt: TGTGCCAGCAGCTTGTTGGGACAGACGACCTACGAGCAGTACTTC

j_gene: TRBJ2-7
abundance: once
d_gene: TRBD1
v_gene: TRBV5-1
CDR3aa: CASRKGTGGEQYF
CDR3nt: TGCGCCAGCAGAAAGGGGACAGGGGGCGAGCAGTACTTC

j_gene: TRBJ1-2
abundance: .
d_gene: TRBD1
v_gene: TRBV9
CDR3aa: CASSAGTGSSYGYTF
CDR3nt: TGTGCCAGCAGCGCCGGGACAGGAAGCTCCTATGGCTACACCTTC

j_gene: TRBJ2-3
abundance: .
d_gene: TRBD2
v_gene: TRBV15
CDR3aa: CATSRKSTSGLTDTQYF
CDR3nt: TGTGCCACCAGCAGGAAGAGTACTAGCGGACTCACAGATACGCAGTATTTT

j_gene: TRBJ1-1
abundance: .
d_gene: .
v_gene: TRBV2
CDR3aa: CASSEARKAFF
CDR3nt: TGTGCCAGCAGTGAAGCTAGGAAAGCTTTCTTT

j_gene: TRBJ2-3
abundance: few
d_gene: TRBD2
v_gene: TRBV7-9
CDR3aa: CASSWGGSPDTQYF
CDR3nt: TGTGCCAGCAGCTGGGGCGGGAGCCCAGATACGCAGTATTTT

j_gene: TRBJ2-7
abundance: .
d_gene: .
v_gene: TRBV28
CDR3aa: CASSTPPGRAGPQVIYEQYF
CDR3nt: TGTGCCAGCAGTACACCGCCGGGACGGGCCGGCCCTCAGGTCATCTACGAGCAGTACTTC

j_gene: TRBJ2-7
abundance: .
d_gene: .
v_gene: TRBV5-1
CDR3aa: CASSPGRGHEQYF
CDR3nt: TGCGCCAGCAGCCCGGGGAGAGGCCACGAGCAGTACTTC

j_gene: TRBJ1-1
abundance: .
d_gene: TRBD1
v_gene: TRBV5-6
CDR3aa: CASSFWDRANTEAFF
CDR3nt: TGTGCCAGCAGCTTTTGGGACAGGGCGAACACTGAAGCTTTCTTT